The 18 T cell receptor beta chains below all came from one sample that was sequenced in a study of OX40 agonist ivuxolimab in advanced cancers. TCRdb's copy holds only in-frame clones and misses some; the assay was immunoSEQ multiplex PCR. The sample has around 16,000 clones, about 93% seen once. The sample was CD4+ or CD8+ T cells sorted from blood, taken in a trial of the OX40 agonist ivuxolimab. The receptor source for this set is an adult with an advanced solid tumor such as melanoma, head and neck, liver or kidney cancer.

The count of this clone is one. The V call is TRBV4-1, the J call TRBJ2-7; possibly TRBD2 for D (6 bases). CDR1 is MGHRA and CDR2 is YSYEKL in the germline V gene. V lost 4 bases to trimming and J lost 4 bases, with 11 bases between them. The CDR3 extends over 13 amino acids. In DNA, the CDR3 is TGCGCCAGCAGCCCCTCCGGAGGGTACGAGCAGTACTTC. Encoded protein: CASSPSGGYEQYF.

This clone came up once. The CDR3 region has the DNA TGTGCCAGTAGTACCTTTGGCAGAGGGAACAATCAGCCCCAGCATTTT. It is translated as CASSTFGRGNNQPQHF. V is TRBV19 and J is TRBJ1-5; D call uncertain. The V end was cut by 4 bases, the J end by 3 bases, with 16 bases between. Germline V gene sequence: CDR1 LNHDA, CDR2 SQIVND (reference sequence). The CDR3 runs to 16 residues.

This clone has only one observation. V is TRBV19 and J is TRBJ2-7, with D unclear. Looked up from germline, CDR1 is LNHDA and CDR2 is SQIVND (reference sequence). V was cut by 3 bases and J by 2 bases, with 8 bases left in between. This CDR3 spans 13 amino acids. For the CDR3, the DNA is TGTGCCAGTAGTATGGCACTTGCCTACGAGCAGTACTTC. This codes for CASSMALAYEQYF.

This clone occurred once. V and J are TRBV27 and TRBJ1-5; 7 bases align to TRBD1. The CDR3 sequence is 18 residues long. J was trimmed by 7 bases and V by 2 bases; bases with no gene match: 17. CDR1 is MNHEY, CDR2 SMNVEV, per germline (reference sequence). The CDR3 is CASSLGGRGSWLGQPQHF. The CDR3 bases are TGTGCCAGCAGTTTAGGGGGCAGGGGGTCATGGCTGGGACAGCCCCAGCATTTT.

The chain joins TRBV5-4 to TRBJ2-1, with a weak D call TRBD1 (5 bases). V was pared by 2 bases and J by 0 bases, with 12 bases between. The CDR3 runs to 16 residues. Germline CDR1 and CDR2: SGHNT and YYREEE (reference sequence). CDR3 in amino acids: CASSFRGPTSYNEQFF. The CDR3 DNA follows: TGTGCCAGCAGCTTTAGGGGTCCAACCTCCTACAATGAGCAGTTCTTC. Looking up the rest from reference TRBV5-4 and TRBJ2-1 gives the full variable domain: ETGVTQSPTHLIKTRGQQVTLRCSSQSGHNTVSWYQQALGQGPQFIFQYYREEENGRGNFPPRFSGLQFPNYSSELNVNALELDDSALYLCASSFRGPTSYNEQFFGPGTRLTVL.

V is TRBV5-6 and J is TRBJ2-1, with TRBD2 identical over 15 bases. The CDR3 consists of 16 residues. The germline gives CDR1 SGHDT, CDR2 YYEEEE. The V segment lost 4 bases and the J segment 7 bases; nucleotides outside the gene matches: 6. CDR3 protein: CASSPGLAGGYNEQFF. For the CDR3, the DNA is TGTGCCAGCAGCCCGGGACTAGCGGGAGGTTATAATGAGCAGTTCTTC.

This rearrangement joins TRBV6-4 to TRBJ2-1, with unresolved D. This CDR3 contains 11 residues. V gave up 10 bases and J gave up 4 bases, with 8 bases separating them. In germline, CDR1 is MRHNA, CDR2 SNTAGT. The CDR3 DNA reads TGTGCCACCAAAAAATACAATGAGCAGTTCTTC. This sequence encodes CATKKYNEQFF.

The chain uses TRBV30 and TRBJ1-1; 7 nucleotides agree with TRBD1. The V and J ends lost 7 bases and 0 bases, in that order; junction bases with no gene match: 11. The CDR3 has 15 amino acids. Germline V CDR1 and CDR2: GTSNPN, SVGIG (reference sequence). The CDR3 loop reads CAFRQGHYMNTEAFF. In nucleotides, the CDR3 is TGTGCCTTCAGACAGGGACACTATATGAACACTGAAGCTTTCTTT.

The chain is built from TRBV7-9 and TRBJ2-5; D remains ambiguous. Looked up from germline, CDR1 is SEHNR and CDR2 is FQNEAQ (reference sequence). V was clipped by 5 bases and J by 1 base, with 8 bases between them. The CDR3 is made up of 13 amino acids. DNA for the CDR3: TGTGCCAGCAGCGCACCGCTCCAAGAGACCCAGTACTTC. Encoded protein: CASSAPLQETQYF.

V is TRBV6-5 and J is TRBJ1-1, with 8 nucleotides matching TRBD1. The ends lost 7 bases at V and 4 bases at J; junction bases unmatched: 8. Looked up from germline, CDR1 is MNHEY and CDR2 is SVGAGI. The CDR3 is made up of 14 amino acids. CDR3 in amino acids: CASTEDRDGTEAFF. The DNA of the CDR3 is TGTGCCAGCACCGAGGACAGGGACGGCACTGAAGCTTTCTTT.

This clone showed up just a few times. The chain has TRBV27 and TRBJ1-6, with a weak D call TRBD1 (5 bases). This CDR3 is 18 amino acids long. From germline, CDR1 is MNHEY and CDR2 SMNVEV (reference sequence). The V end was cut by 5 bases, the J end by 0 bases, with 17 bases between. The CDR3 region is CASSIGAGFNSYNSPLHF. The CDR3 DNA reads TGTGCCAGCAGTATAGGTGCAGGGTTCAACTCCTATAATTCACCCCTCCACTTT.

The chain uses TRBV9 and TRBJ2-2; a possible D gene is TRBD1 (6 bases). V shed 4 bases and J shed 6 bases, with 16 bases lying between them. The germline CDR1 and CDR2 sequences are SGDLS and YYNGEE. The CDR3 covers 15 residues. The CDR3 sequence: CASSSTGRFAGELFF. The CDR3 coding sequence is TGTGCCAGCAGCTCAACAGGGAGATTTGCCGGGGAGCTGTTTTTT.

V is TRBV27 and J is TRBJ2-7; D gene unclear. CDR1 and CDR2 (germline): MNHEY, SMNVEV (reference sequence). The CDR3 runs to 15 residues. The V end was cut by 6 bases, the J end by 1 base, with 16 bases between. The CDR3 loop is CASSRQAATSYEQYF. The CDR3 bases are TGTGCCAGCAGCCGACAAGCAGCGACTTCCTACGAGCAGTACTTC.

The chain uses TRBV6-1 and TRBJ1-2; no clear D gene. V was trimmed by 6 bases and J by 0 bases, leaving 14 bases between them. CDR1 is MNHNS and CDR2 is SASEGT in the germline V gene. The CDR3 length is 15 residues. The DNA for the CDR3 is TGTGCCAGCAGCCCTTTACGGCTGTCTAACTATGGCTACACCTTC. Encoded protein: CASSPLRLSNYGYTF.

V and J are TRBV19 and TRBJ1-2, with 10 bases fitting TRBD1. Germline CDR1 and CDR2: LNHDA and SQIVND (reference sequence). V dropped 2 bases and J dropped 7; count of bases not matched to a gene: 10. The CDR3 consists of 16 residues. The CDR3 here is CASSIPPGQGIGGYTF. CDR3 coding DNA: TGTGCCAGTAGTATACCGCCGGGACAGGGGATTGGTGGCTACACCTTC.

Points on this clone: The same CDR3 is also encoded by other DNA sequences in this sample. V usage is TRBV27 and J usage is TRBJ1-1; D gene unclear. The germline V gene has CDR1 MNHEY and CDR2 SMNVEV (reference sequence). The CDR3 is 14 residues long. V lost 5 bases and J 4 bases, leaving 14 bases between the germline ends. The CDR3: CASSDDGGSTEAFF. CDR3 sequence (DNA): TGTGCCAGCAGTGACGACGGAGGGAGCACTGAAGCTTTCTTT.

V and J are TRBV9 and TRBJ2-2; the D is unclear. CDR1 and CDR2 (germline): SGDLS, YYNGEE. The CDR3 is made up of 14 amino acids. Trimming pared 0 bases from V and 5 bases from J, leaving 8 bases between. The CDR3 DNA sequence: TGTGCCAGCAGCGTAGCGTCCGCAACCGGGGAGCTGTTTTTT. Amino acid sequence: CASSVASATGELFF.

This clone was seen only a few times. This chain links TRBV9 with TRBJ2-7; 7 positions match TRBD2. The CDR3 is made up of 15 amino acids. Trimming took 4 bases from V and 1 from J; bases not matched to a gene: 8. Looked up from germline, CDR1 is SGDLS and CDR2 is YYNGEE. DNA for the CDR3: TGTGCCAGCAGCCCAGAGGCGGGAGTTTCCTACGAGCAGTACTTC. Translated: CASSPEAGVSYEQYF.